This T cell receptor (beta chain) was recorded in a study of T-cell memory formation after mild COVID-19. Study-wide points: Among clones peaking at day 37 in the second wave, SARS-CoV-2 specificity remained unconfirmed. CD4+ clones that contracted lay mainly in CM and EM; CD8+ ones lay in EMRA.

This clonotype was counted a few times. The antigen is unknown. V lost 7 bases, J lost 9 bases, and 9 bases stayed unmatched. This CDR3 has 13 amino acids. Germline values: CDR1 KGHSH, CDR2 LQKENI. TCRdb fed the 5' RACE reads into MiXCR, producing one record per CDR3 protein. This table has 450,000 to 650,000 distinct CDR3 sequences, around 20% appearing once. The rearrangement uses TRBV18 and TRBJ2-1, with 7 bases lining up with TRBD1. The TCR originated in an adult woman who had mild COVID-19 (a few samples of this study predate the infection). Cell type and time point are not known. Sequenced: PBMCs or a T cell subset sorted from them (not recorded which). The chain's CDR3 is CASLPDRAGEQFF. CDR3 in DNA: TGTGCCAGCTTACCTGACAGGGCTGGTGAGCAGTTCTTC. Full variable domain (missing parts from reference TRBV18 and TRBJ2-1): NAGVMQNPRHLVRRRGQEARLRCSPMKGHSHVYWYRQLPEEGLKFMVYLQKENIIDESGMPKERFSAEFPKEGPSILRIQQVVRGDSAAYFCASLPDRAGEQFFGPGTRLTVL.